One sample yielded the 15 T cell receptor beta chains listed below, sequenced in a study of T cells in Graves' hyperthyroidism and ophthalmopathy. RNA transcripts yielded amplified TCR beta CDR3 regions. The TCR CDR3 was amplified in a first-round RT-PCR using the HTBI primer set. In TCRdb, the multiplex PCR reads were re-called with MiXCR into one record per CDR3 protein. The data contain under 750,000 distinct CDR3 sequences, 18% of them singletons. The sequencing sample was made of blood. All receptors derive from a woman aged 45-65 years with Graves' hyperthyroidism that later progressed to Graves' ophthalmopathy.

This clonotype was counted at least ten times. This chain joins TRBV2 and TRBJ2-7, with 9 positions matching TRBD1. Trimming cost V 7 bases and J 9 bases; bases outside gene matches: 10. The CDR3 is 13 amino acids. Germline loops: CDR1 SNHLY, CDR2 FYNNEI. In nucleotides, the CDR3 is TGTGCCAGCACCGGGACAGGGCCGAAGGTGCAGTACTTC. It translates to CASTGTGPKVQYF.

This clonotype was detected ten times or more. The V and J genes are TRBV5-1 and TRBJ1-1; TRBD1 matches 7 bases. Germline lookup yields CDR1 SGHRS and CDR2 YFSETQ. V lost 1 base to trimming and J lost 1 base; unmatched junction nucleotides: 7. The CDR3 is made up of 16 amino acids. The CDR3, as DNA: TGCGCCAGCAGCTTGCTGATCGGACAGGCGAACACTGAAGCTTTCTTT. Amino acid sequence: CASSLLIGQANTEAFF. Using reference TRBV5-1 and TRBJ1-1 for the parts outside the CDR3, the full variable domain is KAGVTQTPRYLIKTRGQQVTLSCSPISGHRSVSWYQQTPGQGLQFLFEYFSETQRNKGNFPGRFSGRQFSNSRSEMNVSTLELGDSALYLCASSLLIGQANTEAFFGQGTRLTVV.

A few counts support this clonotype. J is TRBJ2-2 and V is TRBV27; tentatively, D is TRBD1 or TRBD2 (5 bases each). This CDR3 has 12 amino acids. In germline, CDR1 is MNHEY, CDR2 SMNVEV (reference sequence). The V end was cut by 1 base, the J end by 15 bases, with 12 bases between. CDR3 loop: CASSLLSGTLFF. In DNA, the CDR3 is TGTGCCAGCAGTTTATTGTCAGGGACGTTGTTTTTT.

This clonotype showed up just a few times. CDR3 nucleotide sequence: TGTGCCAGCAGTTTAGTCGGACAGGGCCTCTCTGGGGCCAACGTCCTGACTTTC. This sequence encodes CASSLVGQGLSGANVLTF. The chain links TRBV27 to TRBJ2-6; TRBD1 aligns across 8 bases. J gave up 0 bases and V 2 bases, and 6 bases lay outside the gene matches. Germline V lookup: CDR1 MNHEY, CDR2 SMNVEV (reference sequence). This CDR3 spans 18 amino acids. Together with reference TRBV27 and TRBJ2-6, the CDR3 gives the full variable domain: EAQVTQNPRYLITVTGKKLTVTCSQNMNHEYMSWYRQDPGLGLRQIYYSMNVEVTDKGDVPEGYKVSRKEKRNFPLILESPSPNQTSLYFCASSLVGQGLSGANVLTFGAGSRLTVL.

This clonotype was counted only a few times. The V gene is TRBV5-8, the J gene TRBJ2-2; D is perhaps TRBD2 (6 bases). In germline, CDR1 is SGHTS, CDR2 YDEGEE. CDR3 length: 15 residues. V shed 5 bases and J shed 2 bases, with 13 bases lying between them. The CDR3 loop reads CASRTLGGNTGELFF. In DNA form, the CDR3 reads TGTGCCAGCAGAACCCTGGGGGGAAACACCGGGGAGCTGTTTTTT.

The genes are TRBV18 and TRBJ2-7; no clear D gene. Trimming stripped 1 base from V and 5 bases from J, with 6 bases between. This CDR3 spans 12 amino acids. Per the germline V gene, CDR1 is KGHSH and CDR2 is LQKENI. CDR3 DNA sequence: TGTGCCAGCTCACCACTGGGCCACGAGCAGTACTTC. Translated, it gives CASSPLGHEQYF.

In its sample, this clonotype was seen once. The chain recombines TRBV6-5 with TRBJ2-3; TRBD2 matches 10 bases. The V segment lost 2 bases and the J segment 3 bases; nucleotides outside the gene matches: 2. CDR1 and CDR2 (germline): MNHEY, SVGAGI. There are 15 residues in the CDR3. The CDR3 reads CASSYLSGGTDTQYF. CDR3 coding DNA: TGTGCCAGCAGTTACCTTAGCGGGGGGACAGATACGCAGTATTTT.

This clonotype appeared a few times. The chain joins TRBV3-1 to TRBJ1-2; 9 bases are a match to TRBD1. The CDR3 has 15 residues. Germline V lookup: CDR1 LGHDT, CDR2 YNNKEL (reference sequence). Losses at the gene ends were 3 bases for V and 8 bases for J; bases not matched to a gene: 10. The CDR3 region is CASSQWMGTGTGYTF. The CDR3 region has the DNA TGTGCCAGCAGCCAGTGGATGGGGACAGGGACAGGCTACACCTTC.

This clonotype has only a few counts. The CDR3 region has the DNA TGTGCCAGCAGAACTGACTGGCAGGGAGGCACAGATACGCAGTATTTT. This sequence encodes CASRTDWQGGTDTQYF. The chain uses TRBV6-1 and TRBJ2-3, with D possibly being TRBD1 or TRBD2 (5 bases each). The V end lost 6 bases, the J end lost 1 base, and 17 bases lay between the germline ends. This CDR3 is built from 16 residues. The germline CDR1 and CDR2 sequences are MNHNS and SASEGT.

The chain joins TRBV27 to TRBJ2-7; TRBD1 matches 9 bases. Trimming at V came to 5 bases and at J to 0 bases, leaving 5 bases not matched to a gene. This CDR3 has 15 residues. The germline V gene encodes CDR1 MNHEY and CDR2 SMNVEV (reference sequence). The CDR3 nucleotides read TGTGCCAGCAGTCATGGGACAGGGTTCTCCTACGAGCAGTACTTC. It specifies CASSHGTGFSYEQYF.

This clonotype was seen a handful of times. The rearrangement uses TRBV12-3 or TRBV12-4 and TRBJ2-5, with 8 positions matching TRBD1. Trimming cost V 5 bases and J 5 bases; bases outside gene matches: 13. The CDR3 sequence is 16 residues long. The CDR3 reads CASSPRTGKGSETQYF. CDR3 DNA: TGTGCCAGCAGTCCCCGGACAGGGAAGGGGTCGGAGACCCAGTACTTC.

The chain uses TRBV6-1 and TRBJ2-7, with TRBD1 matching 8 bases. Germline values: CDR1 MNHNS, CDR2 SASEGT. V lost 6 bases, J lost 3 bases, and 10 bases stayed unmatched. This CDR3 is built from 15 residues. The CDR3, as DNA: TGTGCCAGCAGCCGAACAGGGGGATGGAACTACGAGCAGTACTTC. Translation gives CASSRTGGWNYEQYF.

This clonotype was recorded many times. DNA of the CDR3: TGTGCCAGCAGTGATCACCCCCCACCGAGACGCAATCAGCCCCAGCATTTT. It translates to CASSDHPPPRRNQPQHF. The V gene is TRBV2, the J gene TRBJ1-5; D gene uncertain. CDR1 is SNHLY and CDR2 is FYNNEI in the germline V gene. Trimming stripped 3 bases from V and 2 bases from J, with 17 bases between. This CDR3 is built from 17 residues.

This clonotype was seen at least ten times. This chain links TRBV11-1 with TRBJ1-1; 8 nucleotides align to TRBD1. This CDR3 has 15 amino acids. From germline, CDR1 is SGHAT and CDR2 FQDESV (reference sequence). V shed 5 bases, J shed 4 bases, and the junction held 9 bases outside the gene matches. CDR3 sequence (DNA): TGTGCCAGCAGCCAATCCGGGACAGGCACCACTGAAGCTTTCTTT. Residues: CASSQSGTGTTEAFF.

Remarks on this clonotype: Possible read error: a much larger clone is one base away. Without the conserved terminal phenylalanine or tryptophan, this CDR3 likely stems from a read error. The chain joins TRBV11-2 to TRBJ1-6; D gene unclear. The CDR3 is 14 residues long. Germline V gene sequence: CDR1 SGHAT, CDR2 FQNNGV. Trimming took 1 base from V and 8 from J, leaving 9 bases between them. CDR3: CASSLAVLDSPLHS. CDR3 nucleotides: TGTGCCAGCAGCTTAGCTGTACTGGATTCACCCCTCCACTCT.